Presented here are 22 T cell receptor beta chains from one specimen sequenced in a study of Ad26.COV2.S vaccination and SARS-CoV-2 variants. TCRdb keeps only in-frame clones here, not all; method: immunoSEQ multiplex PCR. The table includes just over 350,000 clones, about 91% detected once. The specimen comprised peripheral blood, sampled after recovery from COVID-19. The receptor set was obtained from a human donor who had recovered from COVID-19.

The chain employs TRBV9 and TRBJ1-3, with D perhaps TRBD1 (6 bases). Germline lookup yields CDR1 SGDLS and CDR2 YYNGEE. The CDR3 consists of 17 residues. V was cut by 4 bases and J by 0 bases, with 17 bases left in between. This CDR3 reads CASSPGGGLSSGNTIYF. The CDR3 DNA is TGTGCCAGCAGCCCTGGGGGGGGGCTAAGCTCTGGAAACACCATATATTTT.

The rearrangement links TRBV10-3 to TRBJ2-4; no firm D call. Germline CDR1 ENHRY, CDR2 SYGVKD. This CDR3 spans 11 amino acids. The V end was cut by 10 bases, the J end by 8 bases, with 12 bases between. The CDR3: CATWNGDIQYF. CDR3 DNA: TGTGCCACCTGGAATGGGGACATTCAGTACTTC.

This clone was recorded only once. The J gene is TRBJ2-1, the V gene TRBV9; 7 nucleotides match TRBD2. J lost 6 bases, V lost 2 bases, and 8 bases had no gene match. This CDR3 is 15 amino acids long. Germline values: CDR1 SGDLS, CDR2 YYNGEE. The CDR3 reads CASSVSGAKGNEQFF. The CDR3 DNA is TGTGCCAGCAGCGTCAGCGGGGCCAAGGGCAATGAGCAGTTCTTC.

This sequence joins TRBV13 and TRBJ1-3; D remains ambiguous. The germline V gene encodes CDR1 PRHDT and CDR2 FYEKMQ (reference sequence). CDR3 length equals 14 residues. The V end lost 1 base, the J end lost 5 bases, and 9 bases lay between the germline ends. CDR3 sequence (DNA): TGTGCCAGCAGCTTAGCTAGGCGTCGAAACACCATATATTTT. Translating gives CASSLARRRNTIYF.

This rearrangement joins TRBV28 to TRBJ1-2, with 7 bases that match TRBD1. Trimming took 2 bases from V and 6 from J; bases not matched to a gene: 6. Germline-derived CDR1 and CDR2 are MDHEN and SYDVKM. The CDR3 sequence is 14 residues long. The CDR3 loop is CASSLILRGHGYTF. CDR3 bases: TGTGCCAGCAGTTTAATCTTAAGGGGGCATGGCTACACCTTC.

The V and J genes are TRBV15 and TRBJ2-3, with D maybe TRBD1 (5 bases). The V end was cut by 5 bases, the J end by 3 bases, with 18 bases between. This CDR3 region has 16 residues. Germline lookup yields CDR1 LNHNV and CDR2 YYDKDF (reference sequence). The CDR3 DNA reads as TGTGCCACCAGCCCTAAAAAGGGGATGGGGACAGATACGCAGTATTTT. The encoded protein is CATSPKKGMGTDTQYF.

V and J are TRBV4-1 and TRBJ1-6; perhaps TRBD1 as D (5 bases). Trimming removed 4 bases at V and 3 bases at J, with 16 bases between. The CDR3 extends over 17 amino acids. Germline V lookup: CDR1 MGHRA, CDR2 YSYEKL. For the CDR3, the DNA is TGCGCCAGCAGCCCCGAACCAGGACAAAGCTATAATTCACCCCTCCACTTT. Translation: CASSPEPGQSYNSPLHF.

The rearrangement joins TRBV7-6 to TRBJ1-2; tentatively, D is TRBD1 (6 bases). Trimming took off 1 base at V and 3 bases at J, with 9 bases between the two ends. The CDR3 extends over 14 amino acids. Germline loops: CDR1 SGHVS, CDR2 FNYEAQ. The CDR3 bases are TGTGCCAGCAGCTTAGGTCCAGGGGACTATGGCTACACCTTC. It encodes CASSLGPGDYGYTF. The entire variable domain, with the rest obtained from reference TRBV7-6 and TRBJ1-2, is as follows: GAGVSQSPRYKVTKRGQDVALRCDPISGHVSLYWYRQALGQGPEFLTYFNYEAQQDKSGLPNDRFSAERPEGSISTLTIQRTEQRDSAMYRCASSLGPGDYGYTFGSGTRLTVV.

CDR3 sequence (DNA): TGTGCCAGCAGCTTGGCCAGGAACACTGAAGCTTTCTTT. This encodes CASSLARNTEAFF. The chain combines TRBV5-5 with TRBJ1-1; D unclear. V was trimmed by 0 bases and J by 1 base, leaving 4 bases between them. This CDR3 spans 13 amino acids. CDR1 SGHKS and CDR2 YYEKEE come from the germline V gene (reference sequence).

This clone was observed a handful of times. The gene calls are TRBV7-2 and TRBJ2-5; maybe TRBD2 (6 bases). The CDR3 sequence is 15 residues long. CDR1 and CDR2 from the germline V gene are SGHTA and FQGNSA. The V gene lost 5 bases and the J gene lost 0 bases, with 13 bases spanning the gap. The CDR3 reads CASSSRGTDQETQYF. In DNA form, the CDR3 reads TGTGCCAGCAGCAGTAGAGGGACTGACCAAGAGACCCAGTACTTC.

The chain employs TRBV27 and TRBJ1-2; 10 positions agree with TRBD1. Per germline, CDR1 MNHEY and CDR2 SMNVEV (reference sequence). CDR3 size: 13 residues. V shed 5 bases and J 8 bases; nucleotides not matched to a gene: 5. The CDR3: CASSLGTGEGYTF. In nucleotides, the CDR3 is TGTGCCAGCAGTCTCGGGACAGGGGAGGGCTACACCTTC.

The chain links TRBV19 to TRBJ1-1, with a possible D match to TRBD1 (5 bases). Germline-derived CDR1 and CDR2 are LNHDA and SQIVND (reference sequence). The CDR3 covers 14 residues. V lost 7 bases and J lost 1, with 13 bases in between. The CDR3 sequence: CASTMGRTNTEAFF. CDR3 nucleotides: TGTGCCAGTACGATGGGACGGACGAACACTGAAGCTTTCTTT.

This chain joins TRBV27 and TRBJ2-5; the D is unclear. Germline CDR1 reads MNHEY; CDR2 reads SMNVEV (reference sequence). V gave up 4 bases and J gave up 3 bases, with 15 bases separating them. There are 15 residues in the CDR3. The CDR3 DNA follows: TGTGCCAGCAGTTCCAACTTGGATTCTAAAGAGACCCAGTACTTC. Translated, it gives CASSSNLDSKETQYF.

The CDR3 region is CASSPRIIPGHSGELFF. In nucleotides, the CDR3 is TGTGCCAGCTCACCACGGATAATACCAGGGCACAGCGGGGAGCTGTTTTTT. This chain joins TRBV18 and TRBJ2-2; D might be TRBD1 (5 bases). CDR3 size: 17 residues. The germline V gene encodes CDR1 KGHSH and CDR2 LQKENI. V was shortened by 1 base and J by 7 bases, with 19 bases between the two germline ends.

DNA for the CDR3: TGTGCCAGCAGCGTAATAAGGGGGAACACTGAAGCTTTCTTT. It translates to CASSVIRGNTEAFF. The chain recombines TRBV9 with TRBJ1-1; D may be TRBD1 (5 bases). In germline, CDR1 is SGDLS, CDR2 YYNGEE. CDR3 length: 14 amino acids. V was trimmed by 1 base and J by 1 base, leaving 8 bases between them.

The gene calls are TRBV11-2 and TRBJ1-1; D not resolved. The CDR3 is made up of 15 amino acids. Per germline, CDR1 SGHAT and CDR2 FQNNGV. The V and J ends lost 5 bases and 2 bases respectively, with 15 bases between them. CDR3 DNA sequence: TGTGCCAGCAGCCCTCCAAAGACGGAAAACACTGAAGCTTTCTTT. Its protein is CASSPPKTENTEAFF.

CDR3 nucleotide sequence: TGTGCCAGCAGCTTAGAGACCGAGCAGTACTTC. Protein: CASSLETEQYF. This chain joins TRBV7-9 and TRBJ2-7; D unresolved. Germline-derived CDR1 and CDR2 are SEHNR and FQNEAQ (reference sequence). Trimming removed 1 base at V and 6 bases at J, with 4 bases between. The CDR3 runs to 11 residues.

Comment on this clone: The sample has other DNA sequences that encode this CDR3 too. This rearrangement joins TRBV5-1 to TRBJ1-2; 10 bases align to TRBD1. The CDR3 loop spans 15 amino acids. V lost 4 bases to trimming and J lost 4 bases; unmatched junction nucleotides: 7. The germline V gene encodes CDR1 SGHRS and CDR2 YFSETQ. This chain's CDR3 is CASSLERTGGYGYTF. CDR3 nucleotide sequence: TGCGCCAGCAGCCTTGAAAGGACAGGGGGCTATGGCTACACCTTC.

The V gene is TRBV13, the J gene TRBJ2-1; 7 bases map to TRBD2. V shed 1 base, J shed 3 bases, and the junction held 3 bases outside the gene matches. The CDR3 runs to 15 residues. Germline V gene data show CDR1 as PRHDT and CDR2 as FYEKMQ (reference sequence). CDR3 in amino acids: CASSLAGTNYNEQFF. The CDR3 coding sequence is TGTGCCAGCAGCTTAGCGGGGACTAACTACAATGAGCAGTTCTTC.

In DNA, the CDR3 is TGTGCCAGCAGCTTAGCCGGGGCGGTGAACACTGAAGCTTTCTTT. Translated, it gives CASSLAGAVNTEAFF. The genes are TRBV7-6 and TRBJ1-1, with D perhaps TRBD1 (5 bases). The CDR3 covers 15 residues. Trimming stripped 0 bases from V and 0 bases from J, with 8 bases between. Germline V gene data show CDR1 as SGHVS and CDR2 as FNYEAQ.

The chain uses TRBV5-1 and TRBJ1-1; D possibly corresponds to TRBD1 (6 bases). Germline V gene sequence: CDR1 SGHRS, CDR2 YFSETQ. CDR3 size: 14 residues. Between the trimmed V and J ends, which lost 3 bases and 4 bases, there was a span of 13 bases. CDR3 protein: CASSYRRGGTEAFF. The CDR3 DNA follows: TGCGCCAGCAGCTATCGCAGGGGTGGCACTGAAGCTTTCTTT.

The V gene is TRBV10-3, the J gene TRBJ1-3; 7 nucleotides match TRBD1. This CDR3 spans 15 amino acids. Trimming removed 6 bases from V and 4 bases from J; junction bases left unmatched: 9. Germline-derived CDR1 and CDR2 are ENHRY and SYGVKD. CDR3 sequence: CAISPGTASGNTIYF. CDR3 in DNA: TGTGCCATCAGCCCAGGGACAGCCTCGGGAAACACCATATATTTT.